This TCR beta chain was recovered during a study of cytomegalovirus exposure and HLA in healthy donors. PCR used 60 Vbeta primers and 13 Jbeta primers. The repertoire was sequenced with immunoSEQ multiplex PCR; TCRdb's copy has only in-frame clones and lacks some. This sample has roughly 150,000 clones; over 60% occur once, and the top ten carry 3%. With V trimmed by 4 bases and J by 6 bases, 9 bases remained unmatched. This CDR3 has 14 amino acids. Germline V gene lookup returns CDR1 SGHRS and CDR2 YFSETQ. The chain recombines TRBV5-1 with TRBJ1-2, with 7 bases fitting TRBD1. The specimen was PBMCs. The source of this sequence is a young woman in good health and CMV-seropositive. Here the CDR3 DNA reads TGCGCCAGCAGCGGCGGACAGGTCCGAAATGGCTACACCTTC. Protein sequence: CASSGGQVRNGYTF.